Listed below are T cell receptor beta chains from one sample, sequenced in a study of shared clonotypes between healthy human individuals. Some clones are missing from TCRdb's copy, which holds only in-frame ones; the method was immunoSEQ multiplex PCR. The sample lists some 2.3 million clones, over 90% occurring once. Sequenced sample: naive CD4+ T cells from PBMCs. These receptors were obtained from a man between 18 and 35 years old in good health. Some clones in this sample may be carry-over from other donors' samples. The CDR3 runs from the conserved cysteine through the conserved F or W. The order of the fields is CDR3 DNA, CDR3 protein, clone size, D gene, V gene, J gene. A D gene is named only where the DNA matches it firmly. The size field is filled for only some rows; it gives once, few, many or a size class.

TGTGCCATCAGCCGCAACGAGGGGCTAGCATATTCCACAGATACGCAGTATTTT	CAISRNEGLAYSTDTQYF	.	.	TRBV10-3	TRBJ2-3
TGTGCCAGCAGCTTCACTAGCGGGGGATCCTACGAGCAGTACTTC	CASSFTSGGSYEQYF	.	TRBD2	TRBV7-8	TRBJ2-7
TGTGCCAGCAACCAGGGGACCAATGAGCAGTTCTTC	CASNQGTNEQFF	.	.	TRBV2	TRBJ2-1
TGTGCCAGCAGCCCCGACAGGGTCTATGGCTACACCTTC	CASSPDRVYGYTF	.	TRBD1	TRBV6-6	TRBJ1-2
TGTGCCAGCAGTTTATTTGGGGGTGGGCAGTACTTC	CASSLFGGGQYF	once	.	TRBV28	TRBJ2-7
TGTGCCTGGAGTGTACGTTCGGGTCAACGGAGGGGAACCGGGGAGCTGTTTTTT	CAWSVRSGQRRGTGELFF	.	.	TRBV30	TRBJ2-2
TGCGCCAGCAGCTTGTCGGCAGGGGCGAACACTGAAGCTTTCTTT	CASSLSAGANTEAFF	.	.	TRBV5-1	TRBJ1-1
TGTGCCAGCAGCTTAGTGAGTAGCGGTGAGCAGTTCTTC	CASSLVSSGEQFF	.	.	TRBV7-7	TRBJ2-1
TGTGCCACCAGCAGAAACTGGGGCGGGGATACGCAGTATTTT	CATSRNWGGDTQYF	once	.	TRBV15	TRBJ2-3
TGTGCCAGCAGCATATCACAGGGAGGGTCTCTCGAGCAGTACTTC	CASSISQGGSLEQYF	.	.	TRBV5-4	TRBJ2-7
TGTGCCAGCAGCCGTTACCATTCCGGGACTATGGAGACCCAGTACTTC	CASSRYHSGTMETQYF	.	TRBD2	TRBV4-2	TRBJ2-5
TGCGCCAGCAGCTCAGGGCCGGGGACGCTCTATGGCTACACCTTC	CASSSGPGTLYGYTF	.	.	TRBV5-1	TRBJ1-2
TGTGCCAGCAGTCCCACGGGCGGGGGTTCCTATGGCTACACCTTC	CASSPTGGGSYGYTF	.	.	TRBV28	TRBJ1-2
TGTGCCAGCAGCTCGTACCATGAGCAGTTCTTC	CASSSYHEQFF	.	.	TRBV11-1	TRBJ2-1
TGTGCCAGCAGTTATAAGGGGACAGGGGCCTATGGCTACACCTTC	CASSYKGTGAYGYTF	.	TRBD1	TRBV6-5	TRBJ1-2
TGTGCCAGCAGTGTCAGATTACGGACACCCCGACCCCTCCAAGAGACCCAGTACTTC	CASSVRLRTPRPLQETQYF	.	.	TRBV6-1	TRBJ2-5
TGTGCCAGCTCACCGGGGACTAGCAGAATCAATGAGCAGTTCTTC	CASSPGTSRINEQFF	once	TRBD2	TRBV18	TRBJ2-1
TGCGCCAGCAGTCCGAGAGTTCTGACAGGTATATCCGAGACCCAGTACTTC	CASSPRVLTGISETQYF	.	.	TRBV4-1	TRBJ2-5
TGTGCCAGCAGTTACTCCGAGCGGGAGTTCGCCTACGAGCAGTACTTC	CASSYSEREFAYEQYF	once	TRBD2	TRBV6-5	TRBJ2-7
TGTGCCAGCAGCTTGTACAGGGGCGGTCAGCCCCAGCATTTT	CASSLYRGGQPQHF	.	TRBD1	TRBV5-6	TRBJ1-5
TGTGCCAGCAGGAGGGGTTGGGACTTAGACACCGGGGAGCTGTTTTTT	CASRRGWDLDTGELFF	once	.	TRBV13	TRBJ2-2
TGTGCCAGCAGTTTCGGCGGGAGCTCTGGTGAGCAGTTCTTC	CASSFGGSSGEQFF	.	TRBD2	TRBV28	TRBJ2-1
TGTGCCAGCAGCTTTGGGGCGAACACCATATATTTT	CASSFGANTIYF	.	.	TRBV7-9	TRBJ1-3
TGTGCCACCGGGAGCCCGACTAGCGGGAGAGGCACCGGGGAGCTGTTTTTT	CATGSPTSGRGTGELFF	.	TRBD2	TRBV10-3	TRBJ2-2
TGTGCCAGCTCGAGGACAATCACAGATACGCAGTATTTT	CASSRTITDTQYF	.	.	TRBV7-3	TRBJ2-3
TGTGCCAGCAGCTATGAAGAGACCCAGTACTTC	CASSYEETQYF	.	.	TRBV13	TRBJ2-5
TGTGCCAGCAGCTTGATCGGGACATCGAACACTGAAGCTTTCTTT	CASSLIGTSNTEAFF	.	.	TRBV5-5	TRBJ1-1
TGTGCCAGCTCTCTAAACAGGGGGACTGGAAACACCATATATTTT	CASSLNRGTGNTIYF	.	TRBD1	TRBV7-2	TRBJ1-3
TGTGCCAGCAACCTTAGGGACACCATATATTTT	CASNLRDTIYF	.	.	TRBV2	TRBJ1-3
TGTGCCAGCAGGGTTGGGGAGGGAACAGATACGCAGTATTTT	CASRVGEGTDTQYF	.	TRBD2	TRBV6-1	TRBJ2-3
TGCGCCAGCAGCTCGTGGCTCCCCTACGAGCAGTACTTC	CASSSWLPYEQYF	.	.	TRBV5-1	TRBJ2-7
TGTGCCAGCAGATCCTACGAGCAGTACTTC	CASRSYEQYF	.	.	TRBV2	TRBJ2-7
TGTGCCAGCTCACCTATACAGGGGCCCAATGAGCAGTTCTTC	CASSPIQGPNEQFF	.	TRBD1	TRBV18	TRBJ2-1
TGTGCCAGCAGTCCAGACCCATTACTCGGAAACACCATATATTTT	CASSPDPLLGNTIYF	.	.	TRBV2	TRBJ1-3
TGTGCCAGTACAGGGCCAAGCAATCAGCCCCAGCATTTT	CASTGPSNQPQHF	.	.	TRBV19	TRBJ1-5
TGTGCCAGCAGTTACGGGGGGAAGGAGCAGTTCTTC	CASSYGGKEQFF	.	.	TRBV6-6	TRBJ2-1
TGTGCCACCAGCGGCGGGGGGGAAGCCAAAAACATTCAGTACTTC	CATSGGGEAKNIQYF	.	TRBD2	TRBV15	TRBJ2-4
TGTGCCTGGAGTGTACCGGCGGGACAGCAGTTCTTC	CAWSVPAGQQFF	.	.	TRBV30	TRBJ2-1
TGTGCCAGCAGCGCGGGGATTGGAGCTTTCTTT	CASSAGIGAFF	once	.	TRBV6-1	TRBJ1-1
TGTGCCAGCAGCTTAACTCGGACAGGCAACACTGAAGCTTTCTTT	CASSLTRTGNTEAFF	.	TRBD1	TRBV7-3	TRBJ1-1
TGTGCCAGCAGTCCAGACAGAAGGGAGACCACAGATACGCAGTATTTT	CASSPDRRETTDTQYF	.	.	TRBV28	TRBJ2-3